These T cell receptor beta chains were read from a single sample in a study of cytomegalovirus exposure and HLA in healthy donors. TCRdb keeps only in-frame clones here, not all; method: immunoSEQ multiplex PCR. This table holds fewer than 110,000 clones, 65% to 75% found once. Sequenced material: PBMCs. The receptor source for this set is a woman in her thirties or forties in good health and CMV-seronegative. Each CDR3 is given with its conserved first and last residue. D genes are given only for firm matches. Not every row has a clone size; where given, it reads once, few, many or a size class.

abundance: few; j_gene: TRBJ1-6; d_gene: TRBD1; v_gene: TRBV30; CDR3aa: CASDRGIDSPLHF; CDR3nt: TGTGCCTCGGACAGGGGGATTGATTCACCCCTCCACTTT
abundance: -; j_gene: TRBJ2-5; d_gene: TRBD2; v_gene: TRBV7-3; CDR3aa: CASSLTSGTAETQYF; CDR3nt: TGTGCCAGCAGCTTAACGAGCGGGACGGCGGAGACCCAGTACTTC
abundance: -; j_gene: TRBJ2-5; d_gene: TRBD1; v_gene: TRBV6-5; CDR3aa: CASSPMTGRIETQYF; CDR3nt: TGTGCCAGCAGTCCGATGACAGGGCGGATAGAGACCCAGTACTTC
abundance: few; j_gene: TRBJ2-7; d_gene: -; v_gene: TRBV6-6; CDR3aa: CASSYDEGKGYEQYF; CDR3nt: TGTGCCAGCAGTTACGATGAAGGGAAGGGGTACGAGCAGTACTTC
abundance: few; j_gene: TRBJ1-4; d_gene: TRBD1; v_gene: TRBV28; CDR3aa: CASSSPDRASTANEKLFF; CDR3nt: TGTGCCAGCAGTTCCCCGGACAGGGCATCGACGGCTAATGAAAAACTGTTTTTT
abundance: -; j_gene: TRBJ2-3; d_gene: TRBD2; v_gene: TRBV2; CDR3aa: CASSGSGGVDTQYF; CDR3nt: TGTGCCAGCAGTGGCAGCGGGGGGGTAGATACGCAGTATTTT
abundance: -; j_gene: TRBJ1-2; d_gene: -; v_gene: TRBV9; CDR3aa: CASRGDNYGYTF; CDR3nt: TGTGCCAGCAGAGGGGATAACTATGGCTACACCTTC
abundance: few; j_gene: TRBJ1-5; d_gene: -; v_gene: TRBV21-1; CDR3aa: CASSKVEGPGDQPQHF; CDR3nt: TGTGCCAGCAGCAAAGTGGAGGGGCCGGGGGATCAGCCCCAGCATTTT
abundance: few; j_gene: TRBJ2-2; d_gene: -; v_gene: TRBV27; CDR3aa: CASRLQGPNTGELFF; CDR3nt: TGTGCCAGCAGACTTCAGGGCCCGAACACCGGGGAGCTGTTTTTT
abundance: -; j_gene: TRBJ2-1; d_gene: TRBD1; v_gene: TRBV5-1; CDR3aa: CASSLGTGTYNEQFF; CDR3nt: TGCGCCAGCAGCTTGGGGACAGGGACTTACAATGAGCAGTTCTTC
abundance: once; j_gene: TRBJ2-7; d_gene: -; v_gene: TRBV10-3; CDR3aa: CAIRGSYEQYF; CDR3nt: TGTGCCATCCGGGGGTCCTACGAGCAGTACTTC
abundance: -; j_gene: TRBJ2-3; d_gene: TRBD2; v_gene: TRBV9; CDR3aa: CASSVGASGKIDTQYF; CDR3nt: TGTGCCAGCAGCGTAGGGGCTAGCGGGAAGATAGATACGCAGTATTTT
abundance: few; j_gene: TRBJ2-3; d_gene: TRBD1; v_gene: TRBV6-6; CDR3aa: CASSYSGTGVTDTQYF; CDR3nt: TGTGCCAGCAGTTACAGCGGGACAGGGGTCACAGATACGCAGTATTTT
abundance: -; j_gene: TRBJ2-1; d_gene: TRBD2; v_gene: TRBV27; CDR3aa: CASSLTSGSLSYNEQFF; CDR3nt: TGTGCCAGCAGTCTAACTAGCGGGAGCCTTTCCTACAATGAGCAGTTCTTC
abundance: -; j_gene: TRBJ2-1; d_gene: -; v_gene: TRBV15; CDR3aa: CATSRRLERSYNEQFF; CDR3nt: TGTGCCACCAGCAGGCGACTAGAAAGGTCCTACAATGAGCAGTTCTTC
abundance: few; j_gene: TRBJ1-2; d_gene: TRBD1; v_gene: TRBV25-1; CDR3aa: CASSGGTGGGYVGYGYTF; CDR3nt: TGTGCCAGCAGTGGGGGGACAGGGGGCGGTTACGTTGGGTATGGCTACACCTTC
abundance: -; j_gene: TRBJ2-5; d_gene: TRBD2; v_gene: TRBV28; CDR3aa: CASSLWELAGGPGEQYF; CDR3nt: TGTGCCAGCAGTTTATGGGAACTAGCGGGAGGGCCGGGAGAGCAGTACTTC
abundance: -; j_gene: TRBJ1-2; d_gene: TRBD1; v_gene: TRBV19; CDR3aa: CASRYRRQGADGYTF; CDR3nt: TGTGCCAGTAGATATAGGAGGCAGGGGGCGGATGGCTACACCTTC
abundance: -; j_gene: TRBJ1-4; d_gene: -; v_gene: TRBV7-9; CDR3aa: CASGMTGSANEKLFF; CDR3nt: TGTGCCAGCGGAATGACAGGAAGCGCTAATGAAAAACTGTTTTTT
abundance: -; j_gene: TRBJ1-2; d_gene: TRBD1; v_gene: TRBV28; CDR3aa: CASSRGGGTGGGYGYTF; CDR3nt: TGTGCCAGCAGCCGAGGTGGAGGGACAGGGGGAGGGTATGGCTACACCTTC
abundance: -; j_gene: TRBJ2-7; d_gene: TRBD1; v_gene: TRBV5-6; CDR3aa: CASSLPGQGLNEQYF; CDR3nt: TGTGCCAGCAGCCTCCCGGGACAGGGTCTGAACGAGCAGTACTTC
abundance: -; j_gene: TRBJ2-1; d_gene: -; v_gene: TRBV11-3; CDR3aa: CASSLDQGWDEQFF; CDR3nt: TGTGCCAGCAGCTTAGATCAGGGGTGGGATGAGCAGTTCTTC
abundance: -; j_gene: TRBJ1-4; d_gene: -; v_gene: TRBV11-2; CDR3aa: CASSRGGGDEKLFF; CDR3nt: TGTGCCAGCAGCCGCGGGGGCGGGGATGAAAAACTGTTTTTT
abundance: -; j_gene: TRBJ2-1; d_gene: TRBD2; v_gene: TRBV28; CDR3aa: CASWGGRPYNEQFF; CDR3nt: TGTGCCAGCTGGGGCGGGAGGCCCTACAATGAGCAGTTCTTC
abundance: few; j_gene: TRBJ2-1; d_gene: TRBD1; v_gene: TRBV11-2; CDR3aa: CASSTPGGPNNEQFF; CDR3nt: TGTGCCAGCAGCACGCCAGGGGGCCCGAACAATGAGCAGTTCTTC
abundance: -; j_gene: TRBJ1-5; d_gene: TRBD1; v_gene: TRBV19; CDR3aa: CASSWTGRNQPQHF; CDR3nt: TGTGCCAGTAGTTGGACAGGTCGCAATCAGCCCCAGCATTTT
abundance: -; j_gene: TRBJ1-6; d_gene: TRBD1; v_gene: TRBV4-3; CDR3aa: CASSQAFPGTEDSSYNSPLHF; CDR3nt: TGCGCCAGCAGCCAAGCTTTCCCCGGGACAGAGGATAGCTCCTATAATTCACCCCTCCACTTT
abundance: -; j_gene: TRBJ1-1; d_gene: TRBD1; v_gene: TRBV10-3; CDR3aa: CAISETGVTEAFF; CDR3nt: TGTGCCATCAGTGAAACAGGGGTAACTGAAGCTTTCTTT
abundance: -; j_gene: TRBJ2-7; d_gene: -; v_gene: TRBV29-1; CDR3aa: CSVALDRFYEQYF; CDR3nt: TGCAGCGTTGCTTTGGACAGATTCTACGAGCAGTACTTC
abundance: -; j_gene: TRBJ1-6; d_gene: -; v_gene: TRBV12-5; CDR3aa: CAQGVNSPLHF; CDR3nt: TGTGCTCAGGGCGTTAATTCCCCCCTCCACTTT
abundance: -; j_gene: TRBJ2-7; d_gene: -; v_gene: TRBV7-9; CDR3aa: CASSLEWPPGEQYF; CDR3nt: TGTGCCAGCAGCTTAGAGTGGCCCCCGGGCGAGCAGTACTTC
abundance: -; j_gene: TRBJ1-4; d_gene: TRBD1; v_gene: TRBV15; CDR3aa: CATSRGPGQGLNEKLFF; CDR3nt: TGTGCCACCAGCAGAGGCCCTGGACAGGGCCTAAATGAAAAACTGTTTTTT
abundance: few; j_gene: TRBJ1-2; d_gene: TRBD1; v_gene: TRBV19; CDR3aa: CASSGQGSYGYTF; CDR3nt: TGTGCCAGTAGTGGACAGGGAAGCTATGGCTACACCTTC
abundance: few; j_gene: TRBJ2-3; d_gene: -; v_gene: TRBV4-3; CDR3aa: CASSQDYVDTQYF; CDR3nt: TGCGCCAGCAGCCAAGATTATGTAGATACGCAGTATTTT
abundance: few; j_gene: TRBJ1-1; d_gene: -; v_gene: TRBV19; CDR3aa: CASKHLVGGSEAFF; CDR3nt: TGTGCCAGTAAACACCTCGTTGGGGGCTCGGAAGCTTTCTTT
abundance: -; j_gene: TRBJ2-5; d_gene: TRBD2; v_gene: TRBV19; CDR3aa: CASSISAGGEETQYF; CDR3nt: TGTGCCAGTAGTATATCAGCGGGGGGTGAAGAGACCCAGTACTTC
abundance: once; j_gene: TRBJ1-6; d_gene: -; v_gene: TRBV4-3; CDR3aa: CASSQDRGGPPLHF; CDR3nt: TGCGCCAGCAGCCAAGATCGGGGGGGTCCACCCCTCCACTTT
abundance: -; j_gene: TRBJ2-3; d_gene: -; v_gene: TRBV5-1; CDR3aa: CASRVRPLEDTQYF; CDR3nt: TGCGCCAGCAGAGTGAGGCCCCTGGAAGATACGCAGTATTTT
abundance: -; j_gene: TRBJ1-2; d_gene: -; v_gene: TRBV28; CDR3aa: CASRLQTVGYTF; CDR3nt: TGTGCCAGCAGACTTCAGACAGTTGGCTACACCTTC
abundance: few; j_gene: TRBJ2-5; d_gene: TRBD2; v_gene: TRBV7-3; CDR3aa: CASSLAGGPWETQYF; CDR3nt: TGTGCCAGCAGCCTAGCGGGGGGGCCTTGGGAGACCCAGTACTTC
abundance: few; j_gene: TRBJ1-2; d_gene: -; v_gene: TRBV28; CDR3aa: CASSFGGSYGYTF; CDR3nt: TGTGCCAGCAGTTTCGGCGGGTCCTATGGCTACACCTTC
abundance: -; j_gene: TRBJ2-5; d_gene: TRBD2; v_gene: TRBV5-1; CDR3aa: CASSLVGLAVQETQYF; CDR3nt: TGCGCCAGCAGCTTGGTGGGACTAGCGGTCCAAGAGACCCAGTACTTC
abundance: -; j_gene: TRBJ2-7; d_gene: -; v_gene: TRBV28; CDR3aa: CASSFPRSYEQYF; CDR3nt: TGTGCCAGCAGTTTTCCCAGGTCCTACGAGCAGTACTTC
abundance: few; j_gene: TRBJ2-3; d_gene: TRBD2; v_gene: TRBV7-9; CDR3aa: CASSLLAGVTDTQYF; CDR3nt: TGTGCCAGCAGCTTACTAGCGGGGGTCACAGATACGCAGTATTTT
abundance: -; j_gene: TRBJ2-2; d_gene: TRBD2; v_gene: TRBV5-1; CDR3aa: CASRGVGTSTGELFF; CDR3nt: TGCGCCAGCAGGGGGGTCGGGACTAGCACCGGGGAGCTGTTTTTT
abundance: -; j_gene: TRBJ2-2; d_gene: TRBD2; v_gene: TRBV18; CDR3aa: CASTRSGGLAENTGELFF; CDR3nt: TGTGCCTCGACACGATCGGGGGGGCTAGCGGAGAACACCGGGGAGCTGTTTTTT
abundance: -; j_gene: TRBJ1-6; d_gene: -; v_gene: TRBV5-6; CDR3aa: CASSLAQGPLHF; CDR3nt: TGTGCCAGCAGCTTGGCGCAGGGACCCCTCCACTTT
abundance: -; j_gene: TRBJ1-2; d_gene: -; v_gene: TRBV11-3; CDR3aa: CASSLDPHSQNTF; CDR3nt: TGTGCCAGCAGCTTAGATCCGCACAGCCAAAACACCTTC
abundance: -; j_gene: TRBJ2-7; d_gene: TRBD2; v_gene: TRBV9; CDR3aa: CASSVGGGGYEQYF; CDR3nt: TGTGCCAGCAGCGTAGGGGGCGGGGGGTACGAGCAGTACTTC
abundance: -; j_gene: TRBJ1-2; d_gene: TRBD1; v_gene: TRBV28; CDR3aa: CASNEQGDGYTF; CDR3nt: TGTGCCAGCAATGAACAGGGGGATGGCTACACCTTC
abundance: few; j_gene: TRBJ2-6; d_gene: -; v_gene: TRBV5-1; CDR3aa: CASSPPSSGANVLTF; CDR3nt: TGCGCCAGCAGCCCCCCGAGCTCTGGGGCCAACGTCCTGACTTTC
abundance: -; j_gene: TRBJ2-4; d_gene: -; v_gene: TRBV7-2; CDR3aa: CASSFQGLDIQYF; CDR3nt: TGTGCCAGCAGCTTTCAGGGGTTGGACATTCAGTACTTC
abundance: -; j_gene: TRBJ2-7; d_gene: -; v_gene: TRBV6-6; CDR3aa: CASSYEGMIYEQYF; CDR3nt: TGTGCCAGCAGTTACGAGGGTATGATTTACGAGCAGTACTTC
abundance: -; j_gene: TRBJ1-1; d_gene: -; v_gene: TRBV21-1; CDR3aa: CASSNSSGTEAFF; CDR3nt: TGTGCCAGCAGCAATAGCTCGGGCACTGAAGCTTTCTTT